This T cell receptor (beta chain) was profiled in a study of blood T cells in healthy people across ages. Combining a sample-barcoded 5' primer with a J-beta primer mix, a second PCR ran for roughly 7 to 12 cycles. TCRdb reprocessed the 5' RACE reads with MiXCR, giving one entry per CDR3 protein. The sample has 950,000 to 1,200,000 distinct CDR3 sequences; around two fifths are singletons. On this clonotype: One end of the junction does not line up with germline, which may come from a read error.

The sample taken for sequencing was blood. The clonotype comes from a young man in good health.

In DNA, the CDR3 is TGCGCCAGCAGCTCGTATCAGGGTGCCGACTACAAGGAGCAGTTCTTC. Translation gives CASSSYQGADYKEQFF. The chain employs TRBV5-1 and TRBJ2-1, with D tentatively TRBD1 or TRBD2 (5 bases each). The CDR3 covers 16 residues. Germline CDR1 reads SGHRS; CDR2 reads YFSETQ.